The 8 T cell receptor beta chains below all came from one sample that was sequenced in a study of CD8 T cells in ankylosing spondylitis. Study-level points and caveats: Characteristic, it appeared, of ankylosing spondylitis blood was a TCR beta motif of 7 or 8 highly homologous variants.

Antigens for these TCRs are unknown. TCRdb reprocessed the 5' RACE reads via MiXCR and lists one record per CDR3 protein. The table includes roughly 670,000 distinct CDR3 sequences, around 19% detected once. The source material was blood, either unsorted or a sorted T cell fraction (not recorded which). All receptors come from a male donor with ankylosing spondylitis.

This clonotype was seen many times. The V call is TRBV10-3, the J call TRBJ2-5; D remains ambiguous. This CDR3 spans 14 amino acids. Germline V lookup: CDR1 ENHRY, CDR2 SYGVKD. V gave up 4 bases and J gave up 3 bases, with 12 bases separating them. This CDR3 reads CAISAVASKETQYF. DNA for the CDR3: TGTGCCATCAGTGCCGTAGCCTCCAAAGAGACCCAGTACTTC.

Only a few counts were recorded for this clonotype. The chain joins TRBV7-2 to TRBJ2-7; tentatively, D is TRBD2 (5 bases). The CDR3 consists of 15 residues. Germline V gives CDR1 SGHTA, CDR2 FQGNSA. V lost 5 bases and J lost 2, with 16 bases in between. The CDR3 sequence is CASSPTRERTYEQYF. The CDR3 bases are TGTGCCAGCAGCCCGACCAGAGAGCGGACCTACGAGCAGTACTTC.

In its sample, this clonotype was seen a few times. CDR3: CASTLRTSGTDTQYF. CDR3 bases: TGTGCCAGCACCTTAAGGACTAGTGGAACAGATACGCAGTATTTT. This chain connects TRBV12-3 or TRBV12-4 to TRBJ2-3; 7 nucleotides agree with TRBD2. The V segment lost 7 bases and the J segment 3 bases; nucleotides outside the gene matches: 10. This CDR3 is built from 15 residues.

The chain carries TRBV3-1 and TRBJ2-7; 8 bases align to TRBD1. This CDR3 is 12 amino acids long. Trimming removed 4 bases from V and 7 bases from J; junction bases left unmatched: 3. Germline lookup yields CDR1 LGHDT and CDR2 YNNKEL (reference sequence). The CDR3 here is CASSPWTGEQYF. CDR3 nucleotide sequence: TGTGCCAGCAGCCCGTGGACAGGGGAGCAGTACTTC.

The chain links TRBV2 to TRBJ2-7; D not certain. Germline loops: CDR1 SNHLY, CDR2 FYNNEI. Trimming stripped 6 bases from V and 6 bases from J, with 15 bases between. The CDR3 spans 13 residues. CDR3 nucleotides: TGTGCCAGCAGCCGAAACCCTAGTTCCGAGCAGTACTTC. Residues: CASSRNPSSEQYF. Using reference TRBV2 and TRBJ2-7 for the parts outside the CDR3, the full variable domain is EPEVTQTPSHQVTQMGQEVILRCVPISNHLYFYWYRQILGQKVEFLVSFYNNEISEKSEIFDDQFSVERPDGSNFTLKIRSTKLEDSAMYFCASSRNPSSEQYFGPGTRLTVT.

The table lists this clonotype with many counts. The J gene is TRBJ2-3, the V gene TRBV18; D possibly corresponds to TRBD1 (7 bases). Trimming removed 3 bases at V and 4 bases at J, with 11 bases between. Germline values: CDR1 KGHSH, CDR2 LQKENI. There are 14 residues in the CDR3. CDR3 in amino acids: CASSPQGGPDTQYF. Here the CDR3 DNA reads TGTGCCAGCTCACCCCAGGGGGGCCCAGATACGCAGTATTTT.

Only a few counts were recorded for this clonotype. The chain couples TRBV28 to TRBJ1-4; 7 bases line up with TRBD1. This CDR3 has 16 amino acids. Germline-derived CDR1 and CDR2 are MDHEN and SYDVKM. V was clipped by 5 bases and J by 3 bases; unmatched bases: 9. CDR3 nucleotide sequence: TGTGCCAGCAGTACCCGGGACAGACCTGCTAATGAAAAACTGTTTTTT. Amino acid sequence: CASSTRDRPANEKLFF.

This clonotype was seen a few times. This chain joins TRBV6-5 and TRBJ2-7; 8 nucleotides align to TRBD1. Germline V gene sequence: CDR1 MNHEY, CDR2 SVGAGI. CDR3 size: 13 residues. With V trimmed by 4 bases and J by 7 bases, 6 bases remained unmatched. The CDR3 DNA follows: TGTGCCAGCAGTTCCAGGGGGCTCGGTGAGCAGTACTTC. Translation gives CASSSRGLGEQYF.